The 6 T cell receptor beta chains given below trace back to one sample, sequenced in a study of neurological immune-mediated disorders. In TCRdb, the 5' RACE reads were re-called with MiXCR into one record per CDR3 protein. The table lists tens of thousands of distinct CDR3 sequences, 10% of them singletons. The sequencing sample was made of PBMCs. These receptors all come from a man aged 40-55 years in good health.

This clonotype was recorded many times. The chain carries TRBV5-1 and TRBJ1-4; 8 nucleotides line up with TRBD1. The junction had 5 bases not matched to a gene; V was cut back by 2 bases and J by 5 bases. This CDR3 comprises 15 residues. CDR1 and CDR2 (germline): SGHRS, YFSETQ. The CDR3 DNA reads TGCGCCAGCAGCTTTGACAGGGGACACAATGAAAAACTGTTTTTT. Protein: CASSFDRGHNEKLFF.

The sample holds many counts of this clonotype. V is TRBV29-1 and J is TRBJ1-1; no clear D gene. Trimming pared 3 bases from V and 1 base from J, leaving 6 bases between. Germline CDR1 is SQVTM and CDR2 is ANQGSEA. CDR3 size: 12 residues. The chain's CDR3 is CSVDSGNTEAFF. In nucleotides, the CDR3 is TGCAGCGTTGATAGTGGGAACACTGAAGCTTTCTTT.

This clonotype was seen a few times. The chain has TRBV7-9 and TRBJ2-7; TRBD2 might be the D (6 bases). The CDR3 has 19 residues. Germline V gives CDR1 SEHNR, CDR2 FQNEAQ (reference sequence). Trimming removed 0 bases at V and 4 bases at J, with 25 bases between. The CDR3 nucleotides are TGTGCCAGCAGCTTAGCCCTACCGACTAGGAGCCCTCGGGGGTACGAGCAGTACTTC. Amino acid sequence: CASSLALPTRSPRGYEQYF.

This clonotype was detected ten times or more. The chain links TRBV7-9 to TRBJ2-2; D unclear. V was pared by 4 bases and J by 6 bases, with 6 bases between. The germline V gene encodes CDR1 SEHNR and CDR2 FQNEAQ (reference sequence). This CDR3 has 12 residues. CDR3 in DNA: TGTGCCAGCAGCTCCCTAGCCGGGGAGCTGTTTTTT. Translating it yields CASSSLAGELFF.

This clonotype occurred many times. The rearrangement joins TRBV5-1 to TRBJ2-7, with a possible D match to TRBD2 (5 bases). CDR1 SGHRS and CDR2 YFSETQ come from the germline V gene. Trimming removed 0 bases at V and 7 bases at J, with 5 bases between. This CDR3 contains 11 residues. CDR3 DNA sequence: TGCGCCAGCAGCTTGGGGAGGGAGCAGTACTTC. It codes for CASSLGREQYF.

This clonotype has a count of ten or more. This chain joins TRBV12-3 or TRBV12-4 and TRBJ2-3; D call uncertain. Deletions cut 5 bases from V and 0 bases from J, with 6 bases between. The CDR3 has 13 amino acids. The CDR3 bases are TGTGCCAGCAGTGGGTTAAGCACAGATACGCAGTATTTT. Translating it yields CASSGLSTDTQYF.